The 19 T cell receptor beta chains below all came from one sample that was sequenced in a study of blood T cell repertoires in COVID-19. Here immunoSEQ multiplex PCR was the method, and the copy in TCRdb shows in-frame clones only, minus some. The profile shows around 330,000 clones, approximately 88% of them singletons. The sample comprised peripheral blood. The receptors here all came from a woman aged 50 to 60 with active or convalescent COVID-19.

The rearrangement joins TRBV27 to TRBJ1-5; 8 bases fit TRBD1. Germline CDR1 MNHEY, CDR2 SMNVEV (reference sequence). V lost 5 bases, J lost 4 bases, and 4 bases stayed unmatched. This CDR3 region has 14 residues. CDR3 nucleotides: TGTGCCAGCAGTCTGGGACAGGCGAATCAGCCCCAGCATTTT. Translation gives CASSLGQANQPQHF.

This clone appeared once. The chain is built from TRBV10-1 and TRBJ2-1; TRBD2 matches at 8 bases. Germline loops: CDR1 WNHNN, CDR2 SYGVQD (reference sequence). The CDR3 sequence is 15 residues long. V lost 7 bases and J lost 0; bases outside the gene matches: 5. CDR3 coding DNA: TGCGCCAGCAAACTAGCGGATAGCTCCTACAATGAGCAGTTCTTC. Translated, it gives CASKLADSSYNEQFF.

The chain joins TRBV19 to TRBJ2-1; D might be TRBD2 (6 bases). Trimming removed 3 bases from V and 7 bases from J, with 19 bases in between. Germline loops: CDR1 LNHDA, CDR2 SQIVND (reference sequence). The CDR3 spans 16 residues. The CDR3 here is CASSIGRVAASNEQFF. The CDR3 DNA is TGTGCCAGTAGTATCGGTAGGGTAGCGGCCTCTAATGAGCAGTTCTTC. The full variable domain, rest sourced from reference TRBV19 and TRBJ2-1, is DGGITQSPKYLFRKEGQNVTLSCEQNLNHDAMYWYRQDPGQGLRLIYYSQIVNDFQKGDIAEGYSVSREKKESFPLTVTSAQKNPTAFYLCASSIGRVAASNEQFFGPGTRLTVL.

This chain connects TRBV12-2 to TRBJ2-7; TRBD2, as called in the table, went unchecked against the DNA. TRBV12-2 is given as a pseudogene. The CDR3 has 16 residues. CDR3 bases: TGTGCAAGTCGCTTACCCTCCAGGGAGGGTATCGACGAGCAGTACTTC. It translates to CASRLPSREGIDEQYF.

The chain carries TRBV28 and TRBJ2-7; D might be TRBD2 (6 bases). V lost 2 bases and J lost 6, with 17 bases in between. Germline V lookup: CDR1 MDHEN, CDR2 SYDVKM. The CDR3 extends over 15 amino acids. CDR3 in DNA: TGTGCCAGCAGTTTAGGGGTCGGGGGAAATGCCGAGCAGTACTTC. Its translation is CASSLGVGGNAEQYF.

CDR3: CASSTGQLYGYTF. For the CDR3, the DNA is TGTGCCAGCAGCACGGGACAGCTCTATGGCTACACCTTC. This chain connects TRBV28 to TRBJ1-2, with 7 bases matching TRBD1. V lost 6 bases, J lost 4 bases, and 5 bases stayed unmatched. There are 13 residues in the CDR3. CDR1 and CDR2 from the germline V gene are MDHEN and SYDVKM.

The CDR3, as DNA: TGCGCCAGCAGCTTGGTAGGGGGCTACTACGAGCAGTACTTC. Its protein is CASSLVGGYYEQYF. The rearrangement links TRBV5-1 to TRBJ2-7; the match to TRBD1 covers 7 bases. Unmatched junction bases numbered 3, after V lost 0 bases and J lost 3 bases. Looked up from germline, CDR1 is SGHRS and CDR2 is YFSETQ. This CDR3 has 14 amino acids.

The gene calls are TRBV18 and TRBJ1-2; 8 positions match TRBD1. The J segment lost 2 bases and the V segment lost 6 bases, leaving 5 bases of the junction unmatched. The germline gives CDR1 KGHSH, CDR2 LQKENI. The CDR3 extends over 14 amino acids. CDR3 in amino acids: CASSEAGGNYGYTF. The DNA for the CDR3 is TGTGCCAGCTCGGAGGCAGGGGGCAACTATGGCTACACCTTC.

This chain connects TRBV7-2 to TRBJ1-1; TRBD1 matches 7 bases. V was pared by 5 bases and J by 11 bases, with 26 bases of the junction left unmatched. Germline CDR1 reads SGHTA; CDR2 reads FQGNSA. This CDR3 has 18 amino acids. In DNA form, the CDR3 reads TGTGCCAGCAGCCTCACGTTCGTCCTCCGCGGGACAGCCGTCGTGGCTTTCTTT. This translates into CASSLTFVLRGTAVVAFF.

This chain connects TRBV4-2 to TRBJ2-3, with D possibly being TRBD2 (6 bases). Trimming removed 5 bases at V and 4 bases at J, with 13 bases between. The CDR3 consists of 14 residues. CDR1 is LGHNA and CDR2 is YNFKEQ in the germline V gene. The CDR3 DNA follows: TGTGCCAGCAGCTCTGCCAGGAGGGCAGATACGCAGTATTTT. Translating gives CASSSARRADTQYF.

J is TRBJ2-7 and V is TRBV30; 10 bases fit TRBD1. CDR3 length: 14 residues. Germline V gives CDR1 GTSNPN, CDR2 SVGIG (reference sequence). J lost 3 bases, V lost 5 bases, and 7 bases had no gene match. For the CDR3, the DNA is TGTGCCTGGCAGTCCGGGACAGGGGACTACGAGCAGTACTTC. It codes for CAWQSGTGDYEQYF. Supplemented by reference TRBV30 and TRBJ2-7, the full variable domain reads SQTIHQWPATLVQPVGSPLSLECTVEGTSNPNLYWYRQAAGRGLQLLFYSVGIGQISSEVPQNLSASRPQDRQFILSSKKLLLSDSGFYLCAWQSGTGDYEQYFGPGTRLTVT.

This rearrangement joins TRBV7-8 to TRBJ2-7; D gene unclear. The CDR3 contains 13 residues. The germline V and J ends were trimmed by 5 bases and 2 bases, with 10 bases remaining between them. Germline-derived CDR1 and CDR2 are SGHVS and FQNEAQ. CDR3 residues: CASSVRSTYEQYF. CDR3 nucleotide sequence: TGTGCCAGCAGCGTACGTTCTACCTACGAGCAGTACTTC.

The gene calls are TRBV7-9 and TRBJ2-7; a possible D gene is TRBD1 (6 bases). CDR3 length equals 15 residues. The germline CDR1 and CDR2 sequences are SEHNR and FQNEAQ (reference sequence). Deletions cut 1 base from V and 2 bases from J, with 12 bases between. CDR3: CASSLVSGDPYEQYF. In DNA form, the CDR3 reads TGTGCCAGCAGCTTAGTGTCAGGGGACCCCTACGAGCAGTACTTC.

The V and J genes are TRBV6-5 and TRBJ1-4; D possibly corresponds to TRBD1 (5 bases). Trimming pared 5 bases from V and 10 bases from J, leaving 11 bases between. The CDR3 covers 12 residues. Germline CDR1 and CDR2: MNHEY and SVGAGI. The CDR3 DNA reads TGTGCCAGCAGTCCCCAGGGCGGAAAACTGTTTTTT. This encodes CASSPQGGKLFF.

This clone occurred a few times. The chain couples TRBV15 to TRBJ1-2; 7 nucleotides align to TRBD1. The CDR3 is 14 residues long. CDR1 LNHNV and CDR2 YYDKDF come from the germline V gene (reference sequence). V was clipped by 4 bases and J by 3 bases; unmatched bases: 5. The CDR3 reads CATSKDRAHYGYTF. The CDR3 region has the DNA TGTGCCACCAGCAAAGACAGGGCGCACTATGGCTACACCTTC.

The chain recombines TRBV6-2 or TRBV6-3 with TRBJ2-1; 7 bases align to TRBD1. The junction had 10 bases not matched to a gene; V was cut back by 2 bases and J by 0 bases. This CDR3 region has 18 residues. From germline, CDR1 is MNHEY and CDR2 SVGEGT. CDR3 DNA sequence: TGTGCCAGCAGTTACACCCGGGGACAGATGAGCTCCTACAATGAGCAGTTCTTC. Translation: CASSYTRGQMSSYNEQFF.

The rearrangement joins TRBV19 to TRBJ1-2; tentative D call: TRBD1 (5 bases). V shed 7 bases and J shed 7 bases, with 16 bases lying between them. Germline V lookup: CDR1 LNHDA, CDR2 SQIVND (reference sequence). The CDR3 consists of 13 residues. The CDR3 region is CASTPGYSSGYTF. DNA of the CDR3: TGTGCCAGTACCCCAGGGTATTCGTCTGGCTACACCTTC.

CDR3 bases: TGTGCCAGCAGCCAAGCGGACTCAGCTAACTATGGCTACACCTTC. Amino acid sequence: CASSQADSANYGYTF. The chain is built from TRBV4-2 and TRBJ1-2; D remains ambiguous. Per the germline V gene, CDR1 is LGHNA and CDR2 is YNFKEQ. The CDR3 contains 15 residues. V lost 1 base to trimming and J lost 0 bases, with 9 bases between them.

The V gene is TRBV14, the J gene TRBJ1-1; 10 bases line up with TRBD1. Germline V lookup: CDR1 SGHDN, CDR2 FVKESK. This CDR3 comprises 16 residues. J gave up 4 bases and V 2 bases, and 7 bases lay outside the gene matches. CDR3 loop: CASSQRPGQGSTEAFF. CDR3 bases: TGTGCCAGCAGCCAACGACCGGGACAGGGGTCCACTGAAGCTTTCTTT.